The 16 T cell receptor beta chains in this list originate from one sample, sequenced in a study of OX40 agonist ivuxolimab in advanced cancers. Using immunoSEQ multiplex PCR, the repertoire was profiled, and TCRdb retains in-frame clones only, with some absent. The repertoire holds tens of thousands of clones, 70% to 90% seen once, with about 16% in the top ten. The input for sequencing was CD4+ or CD8+ T cells sorted from blood, taken in a trial of the OX40 agonist ivuxolimab. The receptors come from an adult with an advanced solid tumor such as melanoma, head and neck, liver or kidney cancer.

The V gene is TRBV4-1, the J gene TRBJ2-2; maybe TRBD2 (7 bases). The germline V gene encodes CDR1 MGHRA and CDR2 YSYEKL. The CDR3 covers 13 residues. Trimming took off 3 bases at V and 9 bases at J, with 11 bases between the two ends. CDR3 coding DNA: TGCGCCAGCAGCCAGGCCGGGGGGCGGGAGCTGTTTTTT. It specifies CASSQAGGRELFF.

The V and J genes are TRBV25-1 and TRBJ2-1, with unresolved D. The CDR3 is made up of 13 amino acids. V lost 1 base, J lost 6 bases, and 7 bases lay in between. Germline V gene sequence: CDR1 MGHDK, CDR2 SYGVNS. Written as DNA, the CDR3 is TGTGCCAGCAGTGAATTCTTGAGCAATGAGCAGTTCTTC. Translation: CASSEFLSNEQFF.

This clone was observed once. The CDR3 DNA sequence: TGTGCCAGCAGCACACTAGCGGGACCTGGGGAGCTGTTTTTT. It encodes CASSTLAGPGELFF. The V gene is TRBV9, the J gene TRBJ2-2, with 10 bases identical to TRBD2. CDR1 is SGDLS and CDR2 is YYNGEE in the germline V gene. Losses at the gene ends were 4 bases for V and 8 bases for J; bases not matched to a gene: 5. CDR3 length equals 14 residues.

The chain carries TRBV7-9 and TRBJ1-1, with a weak D call TRBD1 (6 bases). CDR1 is SEHNR and CDR2 is FQNEAQ in the germline V gene (reference sequence). CDR3 length: 15 residues. Trimming cost V 1 base and J 1 base, with 10 bases left between them. CDR3 amino acids: CASSLEEGGNTEAFF. The DNA for the CDR3 is TGTGCCAGCAGCTTAGAGGAGGGGGGGAACACTGAAGCTTTCTTT.

This clone showed up just once. The rearrangement joins TRBV7-2 to TRBJ2-7, with D possibly TRBD2 on 5 matching bases. V gave up 5 bases and J gave up 0 bases, with 5 bases separating them. The V gene's germline CDR1 is SGHTA and CDR2 FQGNSA. This CDR3 spans 12 amino acids. CDR3 sequence (DNA): TGTGCCAGCAGCGAGGGCTCCTACGAGCAGTACTTC. This translates into CASSEGSYEQYF.

This sequence joins TRBV21-1 and TRBJ2-6. TRBV21-1 is termed a pseudogene. The CDR3 is 14 residues long. The CDR3: CASSTSSGANVLTF. The CDR3, as DNA: TGTGCCAGCAGTACGTCTTCTGGGGCCAACGTCCTGACTTTC.

Only a few counts were recorded for this clone. This chain uses TRBV16 with TRBJ1-2; TRBD1 might be the D (6 bases). With 0 bases removed from V and 12 bases from J, the gap between germline ends came to 14 bases. CDR3 length: 13 amino acids. CDR1 KGHSY and CDR2 FQNENV come from the germline V gene. This chain's CDR3 is CASSQSGTGPDTF. The CDR3 DNA follows: TGTGCCAGCAGCCAATCGGGTACAGGGCCAGACACCTTC.

This clone was seen only once. The V and J genes are TRBV6-1 and TRBJ1-1, with 8 bases matching TRBD1. Germline loops: CDR1 MNHNS, CDR2 SASEGT. The CDR3 runs to 14 residues. With V trimmed by 6 bases and J by 2 bases, 5 bases remained unmatched. The CDR3 nucleotides read TGTGCCAGCAGCCCGACAGGGGCCAACACTGAAGCTTTCTTT. Translating gives CASSPTGANTEAFF.

This chain's CDR3 is CASSQDGGPGEKLFF. The DNA of the CDR3 is TGCGCCAGCAGCCAAGACGGGGGCCCCGGGGAAAAACTGTTTTTT. The chain has TRBV4-3 and TRBJ1-4; possibly TRBD1 for D (6 bases). The CDR3 extends over 15 amino acids. V lost 0 bases to trimming and J lost 8 bases, with 13 bases between them. CDR1 LGHNA and CDR2 YSLEER come from the germline V gene.

This chain joins TRBV9 and TRBJ2-7, with 7 bases aligning to TRBD2. V lost 0 bases, J lost 4 bases, and 7 bases stayed unmatched. Per the germline V gene, CDR1 is SGDLS and CDR2 is YYNGEE. This CDR3 is built from 15 residues. The CDR3 region is CASSVEASGKYEQYF. The DNA for the CDR3 is TGTGCCAGCAGCGTAGAGGCTAGCGGAAAATACGAGCAGTACTTC.

This clone was observed many times. The chain joins TRBV19 to TRBJ1-5, with 7 bases aligning to TRBD1. V shed 5 bases and J 6 bases; nucleotides not matched to a gene: 4. The CDR3 contains 13 residues. Germline V gene lookup returns CDR1 LNHDA and CDR2 SQIVND (reference sequence). The CDR3 region is CASSEQGSQPQHF. CDR3 DNA: TGTGCCAGTAGTGAACAGGGGTCTCAGCCCCAGCATTTT. Full variable domain (rest looked up from reference TRBV19 and TRBJ1-5): DGGITQSPKYLFRKEGQNVTLSCEQNLNHDAMYWYRQDPGQGLRLIYYSQIVNDFQKGDIAEGYSVSREKKESFPLTVTSAQKNPTAFYLCASSEQGSQPQHFGDGTRLSIL.

The chain combines TRBV11-3 with TRBJ2-1; D is uncertain. This CDR3 spans 15 amino acids. V was clipped by 4 bases and J by 0 bases, with 10 bases between them. Germline values: CDR1 SGHNT, CDR2 YENEEA. CDR3 coding DNA: TGTGCCAGCAGCTCCAGAAGTAGCTCCTACAATGAGCAGTTCTTC. This sequence encodes CASSSRSSSYNEQFF. The variable domain in full, with the rest retrieved from reference TRBV11-3 and TRBJ2-1, is EAGVVQSPRYKIIEKKQPVAFWCNPISGHNTLYWYLQNLGQGPELLIRYENEEAVDDSQLPKDRFSAERLKGVDSTLKIQPAELGDSAVYLCASSSRSSSYNEQFFGPGTRLTVL.

V gene TRBV6-5 combines with J gene TRBJ2-5, with a possible D match to TRBD2 (6 bases). Per the germline V gene, CDR1 is MNHEY and CDR2 is SVGAGI. V was clipped by 1 base and J by 5 bases, with 14 bases between them. CDR3 size: 15 residues. CDR3 nucleotides: TGTGCCAGCAGTTACTTCGGGACTGCAACGGAGACCCAGTACTTC. As protein: CASSYFGTATETQYF.

The chain has TRBV9 and TRBJ1-1; D is undetermined. This CDR3 has 15 amino acids. The germline CDR1 and CDR2 sequences are SGDLS and YYNGEE. Trimming took off 0 bases at V and 0 bases at J, with 9 bases between the two ends. The CDR3 here is CASSVGEKLNTEAFF. For the CDR3, the DNA is TGTGCCAGCAGCGTAGGAGAGAAATTGAACACTGAAGCTTTCTTT. Complete variable domain (other parts from reference TRBV9 and TRBJ1-1): DSGVTQTPKHLITATGQRVTLRCSPRSGDLSVYWYQQSLDQGLQFLIQYYNGEERAKGNILERFSAQQFPDLHSELNLSSLELGDSALYFCASSVGEKLNTEAFFGQGTRLTVV.

The chain is built from TRBV27 and TRBJ2-7; 9 bases match TRBD2. With V trimmed by 2 bases and J by 3 bases, 2 bases remained unmatched. CDR3 size: 14 residues. Germline assignment: CDR1 MNHEY and CDR2 SMNVEV (reference sequence). Here the CDR3 reads CASSLRRGGYEQYF. In DNA, the CDR3 is TGTGCCAGCAGTTTAAGGCGGGGGGGCTACGAGCAGTACTTC.

This chain uses TRBV7-2 with TRBJ2-3, with TRBD1 as a possible D gene (5 bases). Trimming took off 1 base at V and 3 bases at J, with 17 bases between the two ends. The CDR3 totals 17 residues. Germline-derived CDR1 and CDR2 are SGHTA and FQGNSA. This CDR3 is CASSLDEMGPRTDTQYF. DNA for the CDR3: TGTGCCAGCAGCTTAGATGAGATGGGGCCCCGGACAGATACGCAGTATTTT.